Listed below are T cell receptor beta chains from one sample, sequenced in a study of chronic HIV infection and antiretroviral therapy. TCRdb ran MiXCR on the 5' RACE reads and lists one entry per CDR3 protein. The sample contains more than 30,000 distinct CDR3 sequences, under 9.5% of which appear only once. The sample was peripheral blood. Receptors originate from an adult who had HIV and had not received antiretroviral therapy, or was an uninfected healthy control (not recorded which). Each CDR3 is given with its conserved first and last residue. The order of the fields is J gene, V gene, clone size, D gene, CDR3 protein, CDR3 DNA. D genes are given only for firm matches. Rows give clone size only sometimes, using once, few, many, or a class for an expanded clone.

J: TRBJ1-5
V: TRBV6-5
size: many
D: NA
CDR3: CASSYGAEGQPQHF
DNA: TGTGCCAGCAGTTACGGCGCGGAGGGTCAGCCCCAGCATTTT

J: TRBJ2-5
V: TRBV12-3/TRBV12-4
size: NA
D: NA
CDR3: CASNLAEGMEETQYF
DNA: TGTGCCAGCAATTTAGCGGAGGGGATGGAAGAGACCCAGTACTTC

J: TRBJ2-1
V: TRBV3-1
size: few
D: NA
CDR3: CASSLVGFKGKNNEQFF
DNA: TGTGCCAGCAGCCTGGTGGGCTTTAAGGGGAAGAACAATGAGCAGTTCTTC

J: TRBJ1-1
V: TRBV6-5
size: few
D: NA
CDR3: CASSYSRGLNTEAFF
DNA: TGTGCCAGCAGTTACTCGAGAGGACTGAACACTGAAGCTTTCTTT

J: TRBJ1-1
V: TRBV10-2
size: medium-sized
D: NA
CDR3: CASSSGATEAFF
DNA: TGCGCCAGCAGTAGCGGGGCCACTGAAGCTTTCTTT

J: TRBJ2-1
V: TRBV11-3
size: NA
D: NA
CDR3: CASQERGGNNEQFF
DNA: TGTGCCAGCCAAGAAAGGGGCGGTAACAATGAGCAGTTCTTC

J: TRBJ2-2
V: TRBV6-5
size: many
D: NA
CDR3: CASKGGIYRTENTGELFF
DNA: TGTGCCAGCAAGGGTGGCATATATAGGACTGAGAACACCGGGGAGCTGTTTTTT

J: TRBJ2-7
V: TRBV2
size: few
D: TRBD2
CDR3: CASSDGGGSPYEQYF
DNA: TGTGCCAGCAGTGACGGAGGCGGGAGTCCGTACGAGCAGTACTTC

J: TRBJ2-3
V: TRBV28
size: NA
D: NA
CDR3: CASSLEPRNTQYF
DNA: TGTGCCAGCAGTTTAGAGCCTAGGAATACGCAGTATTTT

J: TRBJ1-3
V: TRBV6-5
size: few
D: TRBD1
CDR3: CASSYSRTGTGRRNTIYF
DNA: TGTGCCAGCAGTTACTCTAGGACCGGGACAGGGAGGAGGAACACCATATATTTT

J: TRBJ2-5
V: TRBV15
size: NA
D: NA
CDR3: CATSSGREWETQYF
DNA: TGTGCCACCAGCAGTGGCAGGGAATGGGAGACCCAGTACTTC

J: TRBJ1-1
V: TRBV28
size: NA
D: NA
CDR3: CASLPRLGVNTEAFF
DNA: TGTGCCAGCCTCCCCCGGCTGGGCGTGAACACTGAAGCTTTCTTT

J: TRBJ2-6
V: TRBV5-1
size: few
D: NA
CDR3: CASSLGPPGANVLTF
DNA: TGCGCCAGCAGCTTGGGGCCGCCCGGGGCCAACGTCCTGACTTTC

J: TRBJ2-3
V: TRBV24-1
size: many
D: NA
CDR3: CATGADTQYF
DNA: TGTGCCACCGGGGCTGATACGCAGTATTTT

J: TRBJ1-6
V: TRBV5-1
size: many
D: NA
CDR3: CASSTGTASPLHF
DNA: TGCGCCAGCTCAACCGGGACTGCTTCACCCCTCCACTTT

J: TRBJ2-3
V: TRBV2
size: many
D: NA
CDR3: CASSTQGRPTDTQYF
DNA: TGTGCCAGCAGCACCCAGGGACGCCCCACAGATACGCAGTATTTT

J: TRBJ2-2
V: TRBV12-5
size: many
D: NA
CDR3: CASGSPWGSDTGELFF
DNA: TGTGCTAGTGGTTCCCCGTGGGGATCCGACACCGGGGAGCTGTTTTTT

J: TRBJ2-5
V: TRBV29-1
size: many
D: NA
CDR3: CSVGGETQYF
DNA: TGCAGCGTTGGGGGCGAGACCCAGTACTTC

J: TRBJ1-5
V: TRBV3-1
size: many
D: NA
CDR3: CASSQDGGAGNQPQHF
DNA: TGTGCCAGCAGCCAAGATGGTGGGGCGGGCAATCAGCCCCAGCATTTT

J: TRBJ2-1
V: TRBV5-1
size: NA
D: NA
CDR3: CASSLLGGSSYNEQFF
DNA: TGCGCCAGCAGCTTGTTGGGGGGAAGCTCCTACAATGAGCAGTTCTTC

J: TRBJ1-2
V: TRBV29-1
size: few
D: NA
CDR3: CSVPGGYGYTF
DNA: TGCAGCGTCCCGGGGGGCTATGGCTACACCTTC

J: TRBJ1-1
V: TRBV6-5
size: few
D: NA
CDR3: CASIRGNTEAFF
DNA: TGTGCCAGCATAAGGGGGAACACTGAAGCTTTCTTT

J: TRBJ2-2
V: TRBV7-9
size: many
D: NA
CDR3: CASSGGARTGELFF
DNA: TGTGCCAGCAGCGGGGGGGCCAGGACCGGGGAGCTGTTTTTT

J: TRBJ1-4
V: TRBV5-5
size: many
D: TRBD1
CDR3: CASSSPGTGGNEKLFF
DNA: TGTGCCAGCAGCTCCCCCGGTACAGGGGGTAATGAAAAACTGTTTTTT

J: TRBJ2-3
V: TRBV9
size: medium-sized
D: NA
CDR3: CASSVVPSTDTQYF
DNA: TGTGCCAGCAGCGTAGTCCCTAGCACAGATACGCAGTATTTT

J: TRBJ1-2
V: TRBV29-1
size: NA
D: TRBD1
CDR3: CSVPGQGAGGDTF
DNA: TGCAGCGTCCCAGGACAGGGCGCAGGAGGCGACACCTTC

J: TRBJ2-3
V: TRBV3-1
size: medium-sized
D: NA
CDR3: CASSQAGDTQYF
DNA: TGTGCCAGCAGCCAAGCGGGAGATACGCAGTATTTT

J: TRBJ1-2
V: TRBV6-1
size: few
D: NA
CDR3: CASSGLTPYYGYTF
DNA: TGTGCCAGCAGTGGTCTGACACCATACTATGGCTACACCTTC

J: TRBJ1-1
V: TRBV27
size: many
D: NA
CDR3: CASSSGQFNTEAFF
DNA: TGTGCCAGCAGTTCAGGACAGTTCAACACTGAAGCTTTCTTT

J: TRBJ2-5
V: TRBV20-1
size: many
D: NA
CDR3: CSAREQIQETQYF
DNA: TGCAGTGCTAGAGAACAAATCCAAGAGACCCAGTACTTC

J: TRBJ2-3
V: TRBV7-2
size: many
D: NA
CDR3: CASSSDYLSTDTQYF
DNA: TGTGCCAGCAGCTCAGACTACCTAAGCACAGATACGCAGTATTTT

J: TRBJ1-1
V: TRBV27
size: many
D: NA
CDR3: CASSFLLNRGDTEAFF
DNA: TGTGCCAGCAGTTTCCTTCTCAACCGGGGTGACACTGAAGCTTTCTTT

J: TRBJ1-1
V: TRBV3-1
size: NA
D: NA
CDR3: CASSQAFVGGDTEAFF
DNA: TGTGCCAGCAGCCAAGCCTTTGTGGGAGGGGACACTGAAGCTTTCTTT

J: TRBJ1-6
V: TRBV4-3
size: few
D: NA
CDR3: CASSQDQADSPLHF
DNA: TGCGCCAGCAGCCAAGATCAGGCAGATTCACCCCTCCACTTT

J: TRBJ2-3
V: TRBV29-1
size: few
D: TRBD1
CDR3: CSVLPGDRYTDTQYF
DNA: TGCAGCGTTCTTCCCGGGGACAGGTACACAGATACGCAGTATTTT

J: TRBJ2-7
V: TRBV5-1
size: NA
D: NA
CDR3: CASSFREPYEQYF
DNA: TGCGCCAGCAGTTTCAGGGAGCCGTACGAGCAGTACTTC

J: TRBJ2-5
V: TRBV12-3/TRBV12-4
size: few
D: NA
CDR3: CASSFRSRKGGQYF
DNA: TGTGCCAGCAGTTTTCGATCCCGGAAGGGGGGCCAGTACTTC

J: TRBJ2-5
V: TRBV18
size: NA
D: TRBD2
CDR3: CASSHGTSQETQYF
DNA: TGTGCCAGCTCACACGGGACTAGCCAAGAGACCCAGTACTTC

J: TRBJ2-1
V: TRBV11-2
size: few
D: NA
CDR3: CASSLAAYHEQFF
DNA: TGTGCCAGCAGCTTAGCCGCTTACCATGAGCAGTTCTTC

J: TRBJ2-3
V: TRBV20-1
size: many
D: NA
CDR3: CSARTTDTQYF
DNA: TGCAGTGCTAGAACCACAGATACGCAGTATTTT

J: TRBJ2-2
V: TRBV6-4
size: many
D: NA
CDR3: CASSESDTGELFF
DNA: TGTGCCAGCAGTGAATCGGACACCGGGGAGCTGTTTTTT

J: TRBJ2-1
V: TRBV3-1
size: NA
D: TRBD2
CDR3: CASSHPRGGLAGGVYNEQFF
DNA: TGTGCCAGCAGCCACCCCAGGGGAGGACTAGCGGGAGGCGTGTACAATGAGCAGTTCTTC

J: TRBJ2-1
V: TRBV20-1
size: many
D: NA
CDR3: CSATLADPYNEQFF
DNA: TGCAGTGCTACACTAGCAGACCCCTACAATGAGCAGTTCTTC

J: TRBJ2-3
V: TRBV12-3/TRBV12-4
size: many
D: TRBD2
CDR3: CASSHAGAGGPGTDTQYF
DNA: TGTGCCAGCAGCCACGCCGGAGCGGGGGGCCCAGGCACAGATACGCAGTATTTT

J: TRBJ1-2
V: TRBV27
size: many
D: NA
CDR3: CASSLKGLGNYGYTF
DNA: TGTGCCAGCAGTTTAAAAGGGTTGGGCAACTATGGCTACACCTTC

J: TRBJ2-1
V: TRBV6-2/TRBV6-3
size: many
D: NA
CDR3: CASSGAQGLSYNEQFF
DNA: TGTGCCAGCAGCGGGGCTCAGGGGCTCTCCTACAATGAGCAGTTCTTC

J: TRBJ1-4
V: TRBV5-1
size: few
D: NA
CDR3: CASSLGVSLGEKLFF
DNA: TGCGCCAGCAGCTTGGGTGTGTCCCTTGGAGAAAAACTGTTTTTT

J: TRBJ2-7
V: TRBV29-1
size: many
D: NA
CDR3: CSVQPAAGEQYF
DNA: TGCAGCGTTCAACCGGCCGCTGGCGAGCAGTACTTC

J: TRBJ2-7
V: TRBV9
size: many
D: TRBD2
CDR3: CASSRQAGELSSYEQYF
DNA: TGTGCCAGCAGCCGACAAGCGGGGGAATTAAGCTCCTACGAGCAGTACTTC

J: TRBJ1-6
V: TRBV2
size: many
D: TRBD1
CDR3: CASKRGQGHNSPLHF
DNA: TGTGCCAGCAAGAGGGGACAGGGTCATAATTCACCCCTCCACTTT

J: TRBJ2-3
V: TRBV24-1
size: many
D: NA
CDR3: CAIGRGGTDTQYF
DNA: TGTGCCATCGGCCGCGGGGGCACAGATACGCAGTATTTT